These T cell receptor beta chains were read from a single sample in a study of regulatory T cells in long-lasting Graves disease. TCRdb processed the multiplex PCR reads anew with MiXCR; each CDR3 protein has one entry. The table has hundreds of thousands of distinct CDR3 sequences, about 15% seen once. The same data also went into a second study, on T cells in Graves' hyperthyroidism and ophthalmopathy.

The sequencing used peripheral blood mononuclear cells (PBMCs), collected at new diagnosis, from a patient treated with antithyroid drugs. Source of these receptors: a woman aged 25 to 39 with Graves disease. Both conserved end residues are part of each CDR3. A D gene is named only where the DNA matches it firmly. Some rows have no size entry. The others give once, few or many, or a class for an expanded clone.

len	v_gene	abundance	j_gene	d_gene	CDR3nt	CDR3aa
17	TRBV19	-	TRBJ1-2	-	TGTGCCAGTAGTATAGTGCTTCTAGGCCCGGACAACTATGGCTACACCTTC	CASSIVLLGPDNYGYTF
16	TRBV28	-	TRBJ2-7	TRBD1	TGTGCCAGCAGCGGTATGGGACAGGGGAATAGGTACGAGCAGTACTTC	CASSGMGQGNRYEQYF
15	TRBV28	many	TRBJ1-5	TRBD1	TGTGCCAGCAGTTCCGAACGGACAGGGGTAACACCCCAGCATTTT	CASSSERTGVTPQHF
15	TRBV30	few	TRBJ2-7	TRBD2	TGTGCCTGGAGTGAAGGGAGCGGGAGAAGGTACGAGCAGTACTTC	CAWSEGSGRRYEQYF
17	TRBV28	few	TRBJ2-5	TRBD2	TGTGCCAGCAGTTTTTCCGGCCGTGGAGCGGGAGGAGAGACCCAGTACTTC	CASSFSGRGAGGETQYF
14	TRBV27	many	TRBJ2-7	-	TGTGCCAGCAGCCCCAGGGTAAGGTCGGACGAGCAGTACTTC	CASSPRVRSDEQYF
17	TRBV11-2	many	TRBJ1-1	-	TGTGCCAGCAGCTTAGATCTATGGGGTGAGGGGAACACTGAAGCTTTCTTT	CASSLDLWGEGNTEAFF
13	TRBV18	many	TRBJ2-7	-	TGTGCCAGCTCACCACAGGTTAACTACGAGCAGTACTTC	CASSPQVNYEQYF
16	TRBV11-2	many	TRBJ2-7	TRBD1	TGTGCCAGCAGTAAAACAACAGGGGGCGTCTACGGCGAGCAGTACTTC	CASSKTTGGVYGEQYF
13	TRBV28	few	TRBJ1-2	-	TGTGCCAGCCTGCCTCGTGGAAACTATGGCTACACCTTC	CASLPRGNYGYTF
15	TRBV10-3	many	TRBJ2-3	-	TGTGCCATCAGGGCCCTTGGGGGGGCAACAGATACGCAGTATTTT	CAIRALGGATDTQYF
11	TRBV2	many	TRBJ2-3	-	TGTGCCAGCAGTGTAGGGAATACGCAGTATTTT	CASSVGNTQYF
17	TRBV28	many	TRBJ2-7	TRBD1	TGTGCCAGCACCTCCCCCGGTCGGGGACAGCTTTCCTACGAGCAGTACTTC	CASTSPGRGQLSYEQYF
13	TRBV29-1	many	TRBJ2-3	TRBD1	TGCAGCGTCGCCTCGACAGGGGAGGATACGCAGTATTTT	CSVASTGEDTQYF
14	TRBV9	-	TRBJ2-4	TRBD2	TGTGCCAGCAGCGCCGGCGAGGGGAGGGACATTCAGTACTTC	CASSAGEGRDIQYF
17	TRBV7-9	-	TRBJ1-1	-	TGTGCCAGCAGCCATAGGGGGAGACACGTAATGAACACTGAAGCTTTCTTT	CASSHRGRHVMNTEAFF
15	TRBV5-1	-	TRBJ2-1	TRBD1	TGCGCCAGCAGCTTGGTTTCGGGACAGAGCTACGAGCAGTTCTTC	CASSLVSGQSYEQFF
15	TRBV6-1	many	TRBJ1-4	-	TGTGCCAGCAGACTCTTCTCGGGGGGTAATGAAAAACTGTTTTTT	CASRLFSGGNEKLFF
17	TRBV4-1	few	TRBJ2-2	-	TGCGCCAGCAGCCCACCGAGGGGGCGGGATGGCACCGGGGAGCTGTTTTTT	CASSPPRGRDGTGELFF
11	TRBV7-9	many	TRBJ2-7	-	TGTGCCAGCAGCTCCCGGACAGAGCAGTACTTC	CASSSRTEQYF
14	TRBV10-3	-	TRBJ2-1	TRBD1	TGTGCCATCAGTGTCTCACCACCAGGGGGTGAGCAGTTCTTC	CAISVSPPGGEQFF
14	TRBV3-1	-	TRBJ1-4	-	TGTGCCAGCAGTCCGACCGGACCCAGAGAAAAACTGTTTTTT	CASSPTGPREKLFF
14	TRBV9	-	TRBJ2-7	TRBD1	TGTGCCAGCAGCGTAGATACAGGGGGCTACGAGCAGTACTTC	CASSVDTGGYEQYF
14	TRBV3-1	few	TRBJ2-7	-	TGTGCCAGCAGTCGCACAGGGGGGGATTACGAGCAGTACTTC	CASSRTGGDYEQYF
10	TRBV20-1	few	TRBJ2-7	-	TGCAGTGCTAAAGGGTTTCCCCCGTACTTC	CSAKGFPPYF
13	TRBV5-1	many	TRBJ2-1	TRBD1	TGTGCCAGCAGCTTGGACAGGGTAGGGGAGCAGTTCTTC	CASSLDRVGEQFF
12	TRBV28	many	TRBJ1-2	-	TGTGCCAGCATGGGTTCTGCCTATGGCTACACCTTC	CASMGSAYGYTF
13	TRBV29-1	few	TRBJ1-1	-	TGCAGCGTTGAAGAGCAGGGCGGTACTGAAGCTTTCTTT	CSVEEQGGTEAFF
15	TRBV24-1	-	TRBJ1-1	TRBD1	TGTGCCACCAGTGATAGGACAGGGCCGAGGACTGAAGCTTTCTTT	CATSDRTGPRTEAFF
16	TRBV6-1	many	TRBJ1-3	-	TGTGCCAGCAGTGAAAACGCCCCCGGGGCTGGAAACACCATATATTTT	CASSENAPGAGNTIYF
15	TRBV18	-	TRBJ2-1	TRBD2	TGTGCCAGCTCACCCGCGACTAGCGGGAGCTATGAGCAGTTCTTC	CASSPATSGSYEQFF
16	TRBV9	-	TRBJ2-1	TRBD1	TGTGCCAGCAGCGTAGTTCCGGGACAGTTCTACAATGAGCAGTTCTTC	CASSVVPGQFYNEQFF
13	TRBV13	many	TRBJ1-1	-	TGTGCCGTCTCGGGACGGGCGAACACTGAAGCTTTCTTT	CAVSGRANTEAFF
14	TRBV7-8	-	TRBJ2-2	-	TGTGCCAGCAGCTTAACTCGAGGCACCGGGGAGCTGTTTTTT	CASSLTRGTGELFF
14	TRBV19	-	TRBJ2-1	TRBD2	TGTGCCAGTAGTTGGACTAGCGGTAACTATGAGCAGTTCTTC	CASSWTSGNYEQFF
13	TRBV2	many	TRBJ1-2	-	TGTGCCAGCAGTGAGGGTAGGGGGAATGGCTACACCTTC	CASSEGRGNGYTF
18	TRBV5-5	-	TRBJ2-6	TRBD2	TGTGCCAGCAGCTTAGGACTAGCGGGCTACTCTGGGGCCAACGTCCTGACTTTC	CASSLGLAGYSGANVLTF
14	TRBV4-1	-	TRBJ1-1	-	TGCGCCAGCAGGGTTGGGACACAGAACACTGAAGCTTTCTTT	CASRVGTQNTEAFF
13	TRBV30	few	TRBJ2-5	-	TGTGCCTGGAGTTCAGGAATACAAGAGACCCAGTACTTC	CAWSSGIQETQYF
15	TRBV27	-	TRBJ2-2	-	TGTGCCAGCAGTTTACGCCAGGAGAACACCGAGGAGCTGTTTTTT	CASSLRQENTEELFF
14	TRBV20-1	many	TRBJ1-6	TRBD1	TGCAGTGCTCCCGGGGGGACAGACAATTCACCCCTCCACTTT	CSAPGGTDNSPLHF
15	TRBV7-2	many	TRBJ2-7	-	TGTGCCAGCAGCACAGGCACTCTGAGCTCCTACGAGCAGTACTTC	CASSTGTLSSYEQYF
16	TRBV6-5	few	TRBJ1-3	-	TGTGCCAGCAGTTACATTGGGGGGCTAACAGGAAACACCATATATTTT	CASSYIGGLTGNTIYF
13	TRBV5-1	few	TRBJ2-1	-	TGCGCCAGCAGCACCCACCCCAACAATGAGCAGTTCTTC	CASSTHPNNEQFF
18	TRBV9	-	TRBJ1-4	-	TGTGCCAGCAGCCAACGCGATTACAGGGCTGCAACTAATGAAAAACTGTTTTTT	CASSQRDYRAATNEKLFF
18	TRBV27	many	TRBJ2-2	TRBD2	TGTGCCAGCAGTTTATGGGCCCCACTAGCGCTTAACACCGGGGAGCTGTTTTTT	CASSLWAPLALNTGELFF
17	TRBV9	-	TRBJ2-6	-	TGTGCCAGCAGCGTACGGAGGGTGCGGAGTGGGGCCAACGTCCTGACTTTC	CASSVRRVRSGANVLTF
15	TRBV27	many	TRBJ2-7	TRBD2	TGTGCCAGCAGGATAGCGGGAGGGCCTTTTTACGAGCAGTACTTC	CASRIAGGPFYEQYF
15	TRBV20-1	few	TRBJ2-3	TRBD1	TGCAGTGCCCAAGACAGGGGGCGGGGAACAGATACGCAGTATTTT	CSAQDRGRGTDTQYF
16	TRBV5-1	few	TRBJ1-1	-	TGCGCCAGCAGCTTGAAAGGATCTAGAATGAACACTGAAGCTTTCTTT	CASSLKGSRMNTEAFF
14	TRBV7-2	-	TRBJ2-2	-	TGTGCCAGCAGCTTAGGAGGGGGTTCCGGGGAGCTGTTTTTT	CASSLGGGSGELFF
16	TRBV20-1	-	TRBJ2-7	TRBD2	TGCAGTGCTAGACTTTTAGCGGGAGGCGCAGCCTACGAGCAGTACTTC	CSARLLAGGAAYEQYF
15	TRBV7-9	many	TRBJ1-5	-	TGTGCCAGCAGGTCAGGGAATTCGGTCGATCAGCCCCAGCATTTT	CASRSGNSVDQPQHF
14	TRBV6-1	-	TRBJ2-1	-	TGTGCCAGCAGTACCCTCAGGGGGGGCGATGAGCAGTTCTTC	CASSTLRGGDEQFF
15	TRBV3-1	many	TRBJ2-7	-	TGTGCCAGCAGCCAAGCGGATACAGGAAAGTACGAGCAGTACTTC	CASSQADTGKYEQYF
15	TRBV20-1	-	TRBJ2-1	-	TGCAGTGCTGAGGGGTTTCTAGCAGACTACAATGAGCAGTTCTTC	CSAEGFLADYNEQFF